Listed below are T cell receptor beta chains from one sample, sequenced in a study of OX40 agonist ivuxolimab in advanced cancers. Data came from immunoSEQ multiplex PCR; TCRdb stores just in-frame clones and leaves some out. The sample records 70,000 to 90,000 clones, roughly nine tenths being singletons. Sequenced here: CD4+ or CD8+ T cells sorted from blood, sampled in a trial of the OX40 agonist ivuxolimab. These receptors were taken from an adult with an advanced solid tumor such as melanoma, head and neck, liver or kidney cancer. Each CDR3 is given with its conserved first and last residue. D genes are given only for firm matches. Only some rows state a clone size, as once, few, many or a class for expanded clones.

. | 17 | . | TRBJ1-5 | TRBV2 | CASRATGGMGGNQPQHF | TGTGCCAGCAGAGCAACAGGTGGGATGGGTGGCAATCAGCCCCAGCATTTT
. | 15 | . | TRBJ2-3 | TRBV11-2 | CASSLAGFSTDTQYF | TGTGCCAGCAGCTTAGCAGGGTTTAGCACAGATACGCAGTATTTT
. | 15 | . | TRBJ2-1 | TRBV9 | CASSASSGLDYEQFF | TGTGCCAGCAGCGCCTCCTCGGGCCTTGACTATGAGCAGTTCTTC
. | 14 | TRBD1 | TRBJ1-4 | TRBV28 | CASTQTGVNEKLFF | TGTGCCAGCACCCAGACAGGGGTTAATGAAAAACTGTTTTTT
. | 17 | . | TRBJ2-1 | TRBV10-3 | CAISDIRSTDYEYEQFF | TGTGCCATCAGTGATATTAGGTCGACAGACTATGAGTATGAGCAGTTCTTC
once | 21 | TRBD2 | TRBJ2-1 | TRBV28 | CASSLPRGSGRSVWSYNEQFF | TGTGCCAGCAGTCTCCCCCGAGGTAGCGGGAGGAGTGTTTGGTCCTACAATGAGCAGTTCTTC
. | 12 | . | TRBJ2-2 | TRBV7-7 | CASSLGNGELFF | TGTGCCAGCAGCTTGGGTAACGGGGAGCTGTTTTTT
. | 14 | TRBD1 | TRBJ1-2 | TRBV27 | CASSFRGLGYGYTF | TGTGCCAGCAGTTTCAGGGGGCTCGGCTATGGCTACACCTTC
. | 16 | . | TRBJ2-5 | TRBV7-8 | CASSLVMLGGGETQYF | TGTGCCAGCAGCTTAGTGATGCTAGGGGGGGGAGAGACCCAGTACTTC
. | 15 | . | TRBJ2-5 | TRBV19 | CASSIGEGLQETQYF | TGTGCCAGTAGTATAGGGGAAGGACTACAAGAGACCCAGTACTTC
. | 13 | TRBD1 | TRBJ1-1 | TRBV2 | CASSVRGQGEAFF | TGTGCCAGCAGTGTTAGGGGGCAGGGTGAAGCTTTCTTT
once | 15 | . | TRBJ1-2 | TRBV6-6 | CASSYSGDPNYGYTF | TGTGCCAGCAGTTACTCAGGGGACCCCAACTATGGCTACACCTTC
. | 14 | . | TRBJ2-2 | TRBV5-1 | CASSTDVNTGELFF | TGCGCCAGCAGCACCGACGTGAACACCGGGGAGCTGTTTTTT
. | 17 | TRBD2 | TRBJ2-2 | TRBV18 | CASSLTSGSTNTGELFF | TGTGCCAGCTCATTGACTAGCGGGAGTACGAACACCGGGGAGCTGTTTTTT
. | 13 | . | TRBJ2-5 | TRBV29-1 | CSVEDYLRETQYF | TGCAGCGTTGAAGATTACCTACGGGAGACCCAGTACTTC
. | 15 | TRBD1 | TRBJ2-2 | TRBV7-9 | CASSDRDVYTGELFF | TGTGCCAGCAGCGACAGGGATGTTTACACCGGGGAGCTGTTTTTT
. | 14 | . | TRBJ2-7 | TRBV5-1 | CASSLGVATYEQYF | TGCGCCAGCAGCCTGGGGGTAGCAACCTACGAGCAGTACTTC
. | 17 | TRBD1 | TRBJ1-5 | TRBV29-1 | CSRSIRGPGNSNQPQHF | TGCTCCCGTTCGATCAGGGGGCCGGGTAATAGCAATCAGCCCCAGCATTTT
. | 15 | . | TRBJ1-5 | TRBV7-9 | CASSLTGDGGQPQHF | TGTGCCAGCAGCCTAACCGGGGACGGTGGTCAGCCCCAGCATTTT
. | 14 | . | TRBJ2-5 | TRBV7-2 | CASSPRATVETQYF | TGTGCCAGCAGCCCCCGAGCTACTGTGGAGACCCAGTACTTC
. | 13 | TRBD1 | TRBJ2-7 | TRBV18 | CASSRQGGYEQYF | TGTGCCAGCTCACGACAGGGGGGATACGAGCAGTACTTC
. | 15 | TRBD2 | TRBJ2-1 | TRBV7-2 | CASSFEAGGYNEQFF | TGTGCCAGCAGCTTCGAGGCGGGAGGGTACAATGAGCAGTTCTTC
. | 14 | . | TRBJ2-3 | TRBV29-1 | CSVLDPWATDTQYF | TGCAGCGTTCTTGACCCATGGGCCACAGATACGCAGTATTTT
. | 14 | . | TRBJ2-5 | TRBV18 | CASSPMGAEETQYF | TGTGCCAGCTCACCAATGGGGGCTGAGGAGACCCAGTACTTC
. | 13 | . | TRBJ1-1 | TRBV5-8 | CASSLGRFTEAFF | TGTGCCAGCAGCCTAGGACGGTTCACTGAAGCTTTCTTT
. | 18 | TRBD1 | TRBJ2-7 | TRBV9 | CASSVFQGQVKGTYEQYF | TGTGCCAGCAGCGTCTTTCAAGGACAGGTGAAGGGGACCTACGAGCAGTACTTC
. | 14 | . | TRBJ2-7 | TRBV5-1 | CASSHLDYSYEQYF | TGCGCCAGCAGCCATCTAGACTACTCCTACGAGCAGTACTTC
. | 12 | TRBD1 | TRBJ2-7 | TRBV6-6 | CAIWDRGYEQYF | TGTGCCATATGGGACAGGGGGTACGAGCAGTACTTC
. | 15 | TRBD1 | TRBJ1-2 | TRBV6-4 | CASSEGTGAVYGYTF | TGTGCCAGCAGTGAGGGGACAGGGGCGGTCTATGGCTACACCTTC
few | 13 | . | TRBJ1-1 | TRBV29-1 | CSVERGTNTEAFF | TGCAGCGTTGAGCGTGGCACGAACACTGAAGCTTTCTTT
once | 15 | TRBD2 | TRBJ2-5 | TRBV7-2 | CASSRLTSGQETQYF | TGTGCCAGCAGCCGGTTGACTAGCGGCCAAGAGACCCAGTACTTC
. | 14 | . | TRBJ2-3 | TRBV30 | CAWTPGGVRDTQYF | TGTGCCTGGACCCCAGGAGGGGTAAGAGATACGCAGTATTTT
. | 15 | . | TRBJ1-6 | TRBV27 | CDSSLWAGNNSPLHF | TGTGACAGCAGTTTATGGGCCGGGAATAATTCACCCCTCCACTTT
. | 14 | TRBD1 | TRBJ1-4 | TRBV30 | CAWSFGTDNEKLFF | TGTGCCTGGAGTTTCGGGACAGATAATGAAAAACTGTTTTTT
. | 16 | TRBD2 | TRBJ2-1 | TRBV4-3 | CASSFQTSGGRNEQFF | TGCGCCAGCAGCTTCCAGACTAGCGGGGGGCGGAATGAGCAGTTCTTC
. | 11 | . | TRBJ2-7 | TRBV2 | CASSEVREQYF | TGTGCCAGCAGTGAAGTACGTGAGCAGTACTTC
. | 12 | . | TRBJ2-3 | TRBV7-2 | CASSFGYDTQYF | TGTGCCAGCAGCTTCGGGTACGATACGCAGTATTTT
once | 14 | TRBD1 | TRBJ1-5 | TRBV27 | CASSPGTVLRPQHF | TGTGCCAGCAGTCCTGGGACAGTGCTGAGGCCCCAGCATTTT
. | 14 | . | TRBJ1-1 | TRBV7-2 | CASSFTGRNTEAFF | TGTGCCAGCAGCTTCACGGGGCGCAACACTGAAGCTTTCTTT
. | 16 | . | TRBJ1-4 | TRBV14 | CASSQDTRFRGEKLFF | TGTGCCAGCAGCCAAGATACGAGGTTTCGGGGTGAAAAACTGTTTTTT
. | 13 | . | TRBJ2-7 | TRBV21-1 | CASLPRATYEQYF | TGTGCCAGCCTCCCTAGGGCGACCTACGAGCAGTACTTC
. | 14 | . | TRBJ1-3 | TRBV11-3 | CASITQEGGNTIYF | TGTGCCAGCATCACCCAGGAGGGCGGAAACACCATATATTTT
. | 14 | . | TRBJ2-1 | TRBV29-1 | CSVSASSLGDEQFF | TGCAGCGTTTCGGCTAGCAGCCTCGGGGATGAGCAGTTCTTC
. | 14 | . | TRBJ1-2 | TRBV7-9 | CASSLDSTNYGYTF | TGTGCCAGCAGCTTAGACAGTACTAACTATGGCTACACCTTC
. | 14 | . | TRBJ2-2 | TRBV10-3 | CAISERSDTGELFF | TGTGCCATCAGTGAGCGGTCAGATACCGGGGAGCTGTTTTTT
. | 16 | TRBD1 | TRBJ1-2 | TRBV28 | CASSLGRGQRSYGYTF | TGTGCCAGCAGTTTAGGCAGGGGGCAGCGTAGCTATGGCTACACCTTC
. | 14 | . | TRBJ1-4 | TRBV7-9 | CASSFGGAPEKLFF | TGTGCCAGCAGCTTCGGTGGGGCCCCGGAAAAACTGTTTTTT
. | 16 | TRBD2 | TRBJ2-3 | TRBV9 | CASSSGLAGGTDTQYF | TGTGCCAGCAGCTCGGGACTAGCGGGGGGCACAGATACGCAGTATTTT
. | 14 | TRBD1 | TRBJ2-7 | TRBV18 | CASSYGTGFTEQYF | TGTGCCAGCTCATATGGGACAGGGTTTACCGAGCAGTACTTC
once | 17 | TRBD1 | TRBJ1-6 | TRBV12-5 | CASALVAGQGAFSPLHF | TGTGCTAGTGCCCTGGTAGCGGGACAGGGGGCTTTTTCACCCCTCCACTTT